The rows below give T cell receptor beta chains drawn from one sample of a study of blood T cell repertoires in COVID-19. Data came from immunoSEQ multiplex PCR; TCRdb stores just in-frame clones and leaves some out. The sample lists approximately 350,000 clones; around 87% were seen once. The sample consisted of peripheral blood. The receptors come from a woman between 45 and 65 years old with COVID-19, enrolled during active disease. The CDR3 runs from the conserved cysteine through the conserved F or W. A D gene is named only where the DNA matches it firmly. Clone sizes are given selectively: once, few, many, or a class where the clone is expanded.

v_call	j_call	clone_size	d_call	cdr3_nt	cdr3_aa
TRBV2	TRBJ2-1	once	TRBD2	TGTGCCAGCAGTGGACTAGCGGCCCTAGTAGATGAGCAGTTCTTC	CASSGLAALVDEQFF
TRBV7-2	TRBJ2-2	NA	NA	TGTGCCAGCAGCTTAGTAGGGGCAGGCACCGGGGAGCTGTTTTTT	CASSLVGAGTGELFF
TRBV6-1	TRBJ1-1	NA	NA	TGTGCCAGCAGTGAAGGGATTTGGGGGCAAGCTTTCTTT	CASSEGIWGQAFF
TRBV29-1	TRBJ1-4	once	TRBD1	TGCAGCGTCGGGACAGGGTTTAATGAAAAACTGTTTTTT	CSVGTGFNEKLFF
TRBV7-8	TRBJ2-7	NA	NA	TGTGCCAGCAGCTTAGGGCGACGGGACGAGCAGTACTTC	CASSLGRRDEQYF
TRBV5-6	TRBJ2-1	NA	NA	TGTGCCAGCAGCTGGGGCGGGGTATCCAATGAGCAGTTCTTC	CASSWGGVSNEQFF
TRBV10-3	TRBJ2-7	NA	NA	TGTGCCATCAGTGAGGTTCAGTCAACCTACGAGCAGTACTTC	CAISEVQSTYEQYF
TRBV27	TRBJ2-1	NA	TRBD2	TGTGCCAGCAGTCTTAGACTAGCGGGCACTAATGAGCAGTTCTTC	CASSLRLAGTNEQFF
TRBV3-1/TRBV3-2	TRBJ2-1	NA	TRBD1	TGTGCCAGCAGCCAGCCGGGACAGTTCCCTGAGCAGTTCTTC	CASSQPGQFPEQFF
TRBV5-1	TRBJ2-7	NA	TRBD1	TGCGCCAGCAGCGTCGGACAGGGGCCTTCCTACGAGCAGTACTTC	CASSVGQGPSYEQYF
TRBV5-4	TRBJ1-1	NA	TRBD1	TGTGCCAGCAGCGGGACAGGGGGCTCATCTGAAGCTTTCTTT	CASSGTGGSSEAFF
TRBV18	TRBJ2-3	NA	TRBD2	TGTGCCAGCTCACCGGCCAGCGGGAGAACAGATACGCAGTATTTT	CASSPASGRTDTQYF
TRBV24-1	TRBJ2-1	NA	NA	TGTGCCACCAGTGATTTAGGGCGAGGGGGTCATGAGCAGTTCTTC	CATSDLGRGGHEQFF
TRBV30	TRBJ2-7	NA	NA	TGTGCCTTAACACATTCTATAGCCGTACCCTACGAGCAGTACTTC	CALTHSIAVPYEQYF
TRBV25-1	TRBJ2-1	NA	TRBD2	TGTGCCAGCAGTAGACTAGCGGGGGATGAGCAGTTCTTC	CASSRLAGDEQFF
TRBV19	TRBJ2-2	NA	NA	TGTGCCAGTACCCAGATCTGGCGGATGGGGCCGAACACCGGGGAGCTGTTTTTT	CASTQIWRMGPNTGELFF
TRBV5-1	TRBJ2-2	NA	NA	TGCGCCAGCAGCTTGGGGGGGGACCACCGAGGGGAGCTGTTTTTT	CASSLGGDHRGELFF
TRBV9	TRBJ2-3	NA	TRBD2	TGTGCCAGCAGCGTTGCGGGGGTACTCACAGATACGCAGTATTTT	CASSVAGVLTDTQYF
TRBV5-1	TRBJ2-3	NA	NA	TGCGCCAGCAGCGGACCAGGGGGCACAGATACGCAGTATTTT	CASSGPGGTDTQYF
TRBV24-1	TRBJ2-2	NA	TRBD2	TGTGCCACCAGGGAAGGACTAGCGGTGACCGGGGAGCTGTTTTTT	CATREGLAVTGELFF
TRBV7-3	TRBJ2-1	NA	NA	TGTGCCAGCAGCGCCGCAGCGGGCTCCTACAATGAGCAGTTCTTC	CASSAAAGSYNEQFF
TRBV5-1	TRBJ1-2	NA	TRBD1	TGCGCCAGCAGCCGGGGACAGGAGTTCTATGGCTACACCTTC	CASSRGQEFYGYTF
TRBV18	TRBJ2-1	few	TRBD1	TGTGCCAGCTCAACCTCCGGGACAGGGACTTTCTTC	CASSTSGTGTFF
TRBV6-5	TRBJ1-3	NA	NA	TGTGCCAGCAGCCGCGGGGGGGCTGGAAACACCATATATTTT	CASSRGGAGNTIYF
TRBV24-1	TRBJ1-2	NA	NA	TGTGCCACCAGCGTATCTAACTATGGCTACACCTTC	CATSVSNYGYTF
TRBV6-5	TRBJ1-5	NA	NA	TGTGCCAGCAGCCCCAGGGGCCCAGGAGCCCAGCATTTT	CASSPRGPGAQHF
TRBV5-4	TRBJ1-6	NA	NA	TGTGCCAGCAGCCTTGACAGAACCTCCTATAATTCACCCCTCCACTTT	CASSLDRTSYNSPLHF
TRBV6-5	TRBJ2-7	NA	NA	TGTGCCAGCAGTTACTCAGGGGGACGGTCCTACGAGCAGTACTTC	CASSYSGGRSYEQYF
TRBV4-2	TRBJ1-1	once	NA	TGTGCCAGCAGCCAAGACCCCGGGTTCATGGGCACTGAAGCTTTCTTT	CASSQDPGFMGTEAFF
TRBV30	TRBJ2-7	NA	TRBD1	TGTATCGGGACAGGGGGCGGTGAGCAGTACTTC	CIGTGGGEQYF
TRBV7-9	TRBJ2-7	NA	TRBD1	TGTGCCAGCAGTCCGGGACAGGGATACTACGAGCAGTACTTC	CASSPGQGYYEQYF
TRBV7-8	TRBJ1-2	NA	NA	TGTGCCAGCAGCCGGGTCCAGGGTATAGGCTACACCTTC	CASSRVQGIGYTF
TRBV10-1	TRBJ1-2	NA	TRBD1	TGCGCCAGCAGTGTCGGGACAGGGGGACGTGGCTACACCTTC	CASSVGTGGRGYTF
TRBV19	TRBJ2-1	once	TRBD2	TGTGCCAGTAGTGGGTGGGAGGGCCTCCCTTACAATGAGCAGTTCTTC	CASSGWEGLPYNEQFF
TRBV27	TRBJ1-6	NA	TRBD1	TGTGCCAGCAGTTTACGGGCAGGGGGTAATTCACCCCTCCACTTT	CASSLRAGGNSPLHF
TRBV18	TRBJ2-6	NA	NA	TGTGCCAGCTCACCCGAGGACTCTGGGGCCAACGTCCTGACTTTC	CASSPEDSGANVLTF
TRBV5-1	TRBJ2-7	few	TRBD2	TGCGCCAGCAGCTCGGGGACTAGTTCGGCCGAGCAGTACTTC	CASSSGTSSAEQYF
TRBV27	TRBJ1-1	NA	NA	TGTGCCAGCAGTTTTCGACAGAACACTGAAGCTTTCTTT	CASSFRQNTEAFF
TRBV5-8	TRBJ2-6	NA	TRBD2	TGTGCCAGCACCCGGGGGGGATCTGGGGCCAACGTCCTGACTTTC	CASTRGGSGANVLTF
TRBV4-2	TRBJ2-4	NA	NA	TGTGCCAGCAGCCGCGAAGGGGGGGGAGCCAAAAACATTCAGTACTTC	CASSREGGGAKNIQYF
TRBV24-1	TRBJ2-2	NA	TRBD2	TGTGCCACCAGTGATGGCGGGACTAGCGGGAGGGCCTCCTTGGCCGGGGAGCTGTTTTTT	CATSDGGTSGRASLAGELFF
TRBV11-2	TRBJ2-1	NA	TRBD2	TGTGCCAGCAGCTTACACGGGACTAGCGTAAACAATGAGCAGTTCTTC	CASSLHGTSVNNEQFF
TRBV5-1	TRBJ2-7	NA	TRBD1	TGCGCCAGCAGCTTCTGGACAGGGTCCTACGAGCAGTACTTC	CASSFWTGSYEQYF
TRBV5-8	TRBJ1-5	NA	NA	TGTGCCAGCAGCTCGACGGGGCAGCCCCAGCATTTT	CASSSTGQPQHF
TRBV5-6	TRBJ2-7	NA	TRBD2	TGTGCCAGCAGCGTCCCCGGACTAGCGGGAGTCGAGCAGTACTTC	CASSVPGLAGVEQYF
TRBV20-1	TRBJ2-5	NA	TRBD2	TGCAGTGCTAGTATAGCGGGAGGGGTAGAGACCCAGTACTTC	CSASIAGGVETQYF
TRBV19	TRBJ1-1	NA	NA	TGTGCCAGTAGTCCAGGGGTCCCTCCGGGGGAAGCTTTCTTT	CASSPGVPPGEAFF
TRBV30	TRBJ2-5	NA	TRBD2	TGTGCCTGGAGCTTACTAGCGGTCCGAGAGACCCAGTACTTC	CAWSLLAVRETQYF
TRBV6-5	TRBJ2-7	NA	TRBD1	TGTGCCAGCAGACCGACAGGGGGATTGTCTTACGAGCAGTACTTC	CASRPTGGLSYEQYF
TRBV18	TRBJ2-7	NA	TRBD2	TGTGCCAGCTCACAAGGCCGCGGGGGCTCCTACGAGCAGTACTTC	CASSQGRGGSYEQYF
TRBV18	TRBJ2-7	NA	TRBD1	TGTGCCAGCTCATTTCCCGGGACAGGGGTTTACGAGCAGTACTTC	CASSFPGTGVYEQYF
TRBV7-2	TRBJ2-7	NA	TRBD2	TGTGCCAGCAGCCGGGGGGGGACTAGCGGGAGGCGTGTCTTC	CASSRGGTSGRRVF